The 23 T cell receptor beta chains listed next were all sequenced from one sample in a study of shared clonotypes between healthy human individuals. Sequencing used immunoSEQ multiplex PCR; TCRdb keeps in-frame clones, though not all of them. The data hold approximately 2.5 million clones, with under 95% observed a single time. The sequenced sample was naive CD4+ T cells from PBMCs. Subset in this sample: CD45RA+ positively selected. These TCRs come from a man between 18 and 35 years old in good health. Some clones in this sample may be carry-over from other donors' samples.

With respect to this clone: The sample contains more than one DNA sequence encoding this CDR3. J is TRBJ2-5 and V is TRBV7-3; unclear D gene. The CDR3 is made up of 13 amino acids. Trimming removed 0 bases from V and 1 base from J, with 3 bases in between. CDR1 and CDR2 (germline): SGHTA, FQGTGA. The CDR3 is CASSLTLQETQYF. Written as DNA, the CDR3 is TGTGCCAGCAGCTTAACCCTCCAAGAGACCCAGTACTTC. Based on the CDR3 plus reference TRBV7-3 and TRBJ2-5, the full variable domain is GAGVSQTPSNKVTEKGKYVELRCDPISGHTALYWYRQSLGQGPEFLIYFQGTGAADDSGLPNDRFFAVRPEGSVSTLKIQRTERGDSAVYLCASSLTLQETQYFGPGTRLLVL.

This chain uses TRBV14 with TRBJ2-7; either TRBD1 or TRBD2 may supply D (6 bases each). The CDR3 is 13 amino acids. V lost 5 bases and J lost 5, with 13 bases in between. The germline CDR1 and CDR2 sequences are SGHDN and FVKESK. In nucleotides, the CDR3 is TGTGCCAGCAGCGGGGGGCAATTAAACGAGCAGTACTTC. Amino acid sequence: CASSGGQLNEQYF.

V usage is TRBV5-1 and J usage is TRBJ1-4, with a weak D call TRBD1 (6 bases). The CDR3 spans 13 residues. Trimming pared 6 bases from V and 5 bases from J, leaving 11 bases between. CDR1 is SGHRS, CDR2 YFSETQ, per germline. CDR3 DNA sequence: TGCGCCAGCAAGGGGGGGTTAAATGAAAAACTGTTTTTT. Translated, it gives CASKGGLNEKLFF. The entire variable domain, with the rest obtained from reference TRBV5-1 and TRBJ1-4, is as follows: KAGVTQTPRYLIKTRGQQVTLSCSPISGHRSVSWYQQTPGQGLQFLFEYFSETQRNKGNFPGRFSGRQFSNSRSEMNVSTLELGDSALYLCASKGGLNEKLFFGSGTQLSVL.

The gene calls are TRBV21-1 and TRBJ2-4; the D call TRBD2 from the table was never checked on the DNA. TRBV21-1 is described as a pseudogene. The CDR3 extends over 14 amino acids. CDR3 sequence reads: CASSPARVLNIQYF. Written as DNA, the CDR3 is TGTGCCAGCAGCCCGGCTCGGGTCCTAAACATTCAGTACTTC.

V is TRBV28 and J is TRBJ1-5; TRBD1 might be the D (5 bases). V was trimmed by 2 bases and J by 10 bases, leaving 15 bases between them. CDR1 is MDHEN, CDR2 SYDVKM, per germline. The CDR3 runs 14 residues. The CDR3: CASSLAGPPSPQHF. For the CDR3, the DNA is TGTGCCAGCAGTTTAGCAGGGCCCCCTAGTCCCCAGCATTTT. Drawing the rest from reference TRBV28 and TRBJ1-5, the complete variable domain is DVKVTQSSRYLVKRTGEKVFLECVQDMDHENMFWYRQDPGLGLRLIYFSYDVKMKEKGDIPEGYSVSREKKERFSLILESASTNQTSMYLCASSLAGPPSPQHFGDGTRLSIL.

The V and J genes are TRBV5-1 and TRBJ1-1; possible D gene TRBD1, 6 bases. The V gene lost 4 bases and the J gene lost 3 bases, with 10 bases spanning the gap. Looked up from germline, CDR1 is SGHRS and CDR2 is YFSETQ. There are 13 residues in the CDR3. The CDR3 is CASSGGLHTEAFF. The CDR3 DNA reads as TGCGCCAGCAGCGGGGGCCTCCACACTGAAGCTTTCTTT.

The CDR3 reads CASSLGGGTEAFF. The DNA of the CDR3 is TGTGCCAGCAGCTTGGGGGGCGGCACTGAAGCTTTCTTT. The gene calls are TRBV7-7 and TRBJ1-1; TRBD1 is a possible D gene (6 bases). This CDR3 has 13 residues. V lost 3 bases and J lost 4, with 9 bases in between. The germline V gene encodes CDR1 SSHAT and CDR2 FNYEAQ (reference sequence).

This chain links TRBV27 with TRBJ1-2, with D uncertain. Trimming left V 2 bases short and J 5 bases short, with 9 bases between. In germline, CDR1 is MNHEY, CDR2 SMNVEV (reference sequence). This CDR3 has 13 residues. The CDR3 DNA reads as TGTGCCAGCAGTTTAACGTCAGGATATGGCTACACCTTC. Encoded protein: CASSLTSGYGYTF.

The chain couples TRBV14 to TRBJ1-2, with a possible D match to TRBD1 (6 bases). This CDR3 has 15 amino acids. Trimming took 6 bases from V and 2 from J, leaving 16 bases between them. Looked up from germline, CDR1 is SGHDN and CDR2 is FVKESK. Written as DNA, the CDR3 is TGTGCCAGCAGTCCCGGGACAACTCGCAACTATGGCTACACCTTC. Protein product: CASSPGTTRNYGYTF.

The V call is TRBV7-2, the J call TRBJ1-2; weak D call: TRBD1 (6 bases). Between the trimmed V and J ends, which lost 5 bases and 8 bases, there was a span of 18 bases. Germline CDR1 is SGHTA and CDR2 is FQGNSA. The CDR3 has 14 amino acids. The CDR3: CASSENRAMEGYTF. CDR3 bases: TGTGCCAGCAGCGAGAACAGGGCGATGGAGGGCTACACCTTC. Combining the CDR3 with reference TRBV7-2 and TRBJ1-2 gives the whole variable domain GAGVSQSPSNKVTEKGKDVELRCDPISGHTALYWYRQSLGQGLEFLIYFQGNSAPDKSGLPSDRFSAERTGGSVSTLTIQRTQQEDSAVYLCASSENRAMEGYTFGSGTRLTVV.

The genes are TRBV21-1 and TRBJ1-5; TRBD1 was called by the table and not checked on the DNA. TRBV21-1 is noted as a pseudogene. This CDR3 has 19 residues. DNA of the CDR3: TGTGCCAGCAGCCCAATATGGGACAGGGCCCATTATAGCAATCAGCCCCAGCATTTT. It encodes CASSPIWDRAHYSNQPQHF.

On this clone: Other DNA sequences within the sample encode an identical CDR3. The chain is built from TRBV6-5 and TRBJ2-5; TRBD2 is a possible D gene (6 bases). The CDR3 has 11 residues. Trimming took 5 bases from V and 5 from J, leaving 6 bases between them. The germline V gene has CDR1 MNHEY and CDR2 SVGAGI. The CDR3 loop reads CASSGGETQYF. CDR3 nucleotides: TGTGCCAGCAGTGGGGGGGAGACCCAGTACTTC.

This chain links TRBV15 with TRBJ2-3; the D gene is possibly TRBD2 (6 bases). V was cut by 2 bases and J by 0 bases, with 9 bases left in between. Germline CDR1 and CDR2: LNHNV and YYDKDF (reference sequence). This CDR3 has 15 residues. In nucleotides, the CDR3 is TGTGCCACCAGCAGAAGGCGGGACAGCACAGATACGCAGTATTTT. As protein: CATSRRRDSTDTQYF.

The chain links TRBV28 to TRBJ1-3, with 7 positions matching TRBD1. The CDR3 is 16 residues long. Germline V CDR1 and CDR2: MDHEN, SYDVKM. The V and J ends lost 5 bases and 0 bases, in that order; junction bases with no gene match: 7. The CDR3 here is CASSTPGQASGNTIYF. In DNA, the CDR3 is TGTGCCAGCAGTACCCCCGGACAGGCCTCTGGAAACACCATATATTTT.

The chain combines TRBV6-6 with TRBJ1-1; perhaps TRBD1 as D (5 bases). There are 15 residues in the CDR3. Germline lookup yields CDR1 MNHNY and CDR2 SVGAGI (reference sequence). The V and J ends lost 6 bases and 1 base respectively, with 15 bases between them. In DNA form, the CDR3 reads TGTGCCAGCAGCCGGAGCGGGGGAAAGAACACTGAAGCTTTCTTT. As protein: CASSRSGGKNTEAFF.

With respect to this clone: The same CDR3 also results from other DNA sequences found in this sample. The chain combines TRBV5-1 with TRBJ2-2, with D possibly TRBD2 on 5 matching bases. The CDR3 has 15 residues. V lost 1 base, J lost 3 bases, and 10 bases lay in between. Germline values: CDR1 SGHRS, CDR2 YFSETQ. The CDR3, as DNA: TGCGCCAGCAGCTTGCTCGGGGTCGACACCGGGGAGCTGTTTTTT. It codes for CASSLLGVDTGELFF.

This clone occurred once. The chain carries TRBV28 and TRBJ1-6, with a possible D match to TRBD1 (6 bases). The CDR3 has 13 residues. Trimming took off 8 bases at V and 7 bases at J, with 12 bases between the two ends. CDR1 MDHEN and CDR2 SYDVKM come from the germline V gene. The CDR3 sequence: CASGGRANSPLHF. The CDR3 DNA reads TGTGCCAGCGGGGGCCGGGCGAATTCACCCCTCCACTTT.

The gene calls are TRBV5-1 and TRBJ2-5; no clear D. The CDR3 is 16 residues long. V lost 0 bases to trimming and J lost 5 bases, with 17 bases between them. Per germline, CDR1 SGHRS and CDR2 YFSETQ. The CDR3 is CASSLAVREAGETQYF. Here the CDR3 DNA reads TGCGCCAGCAGCTTGGCGGTGCGTGAAGCCGGGGAGACCCAGTACTTC.

This clone was recorded only once. In nucleotides, the CDR3 is TGTGCCAGCAGCTACAGGGGGTGGAATCAGCCCCAGCATTTT. Protein: CASSYRGWNQPQHF. This chain connects TRBV28 to TRBJ1-5, with 8 bases that match TRBD1. Trimming removed 6 bases from V and 4 bases from J; junction bases left unmatched: 5. The germline gives CDR1 MDHEN, CDR2 SYDVKM. The CDR3 consists of 14 residues.

This sequence joins TRBV28 and TRBJ2-6; the match to TRBD1 covers 8 bases. The CDR3 loop spans 17 amino acids. In germline, CDR1 is MDHEN, CDR2 SYDVKM. Trimming removed 4 bases from V and 3 bases from J; junction bases left unmatched: 8. CDR3 in amino acids: CASSSGQGAIGANVLTF. CDR3 coding DNA: TGTGCCAGCAGTTCAGGACAGGGAGCTATTGGGGCCAACGTCCTGACTTTC.

The chain recombines TRBV7-2 with TRBJ2-1, with 10 bases aligning to TRBD1. Germline CDR1 and CDR2: SGHTA and FQGNSA. V shed 0 bases, J shed 6 bases, and the junction held 11 bases outside the gene matches. This CDR3 has 18 residues. CDR3 amino acids: CASSLAFVIGDRGNEQFF. In DNA, the CDR3 is TGTGCCAGCAGCTTAGCTTTTGTCATCGGGGACAGGGGCAATGAGCAGTTCTTC.

This clone was seen once. The V and J genes are TRBV5-1 and TRBJ1-5, with D unclear. Trimming took off 0 bases at V and 1 base at J, with 14 bases between the two ends. This CDR3 is 17 amino acids long. Germline CDR1 is SGHRS and CDR2 is YFSETQ. CDR3: CASSLAAKAESNQPQHF. The CDR3 DNA sequence: TGCGCCAGCAGCTTGGCCGCGAAGGCGGAGAGCAATCAGCCCCAGCATTTT.

V gene TRBV29-1 combines with J gene TRBJ1-1; D call uncertain. This CDR3 spans 12 amino acids. Trimming left V 7 bases short and J 6 bases short, with 15 bases between. From germline, CDR1 is SQVTM and CDR2 ANQGSEA. This CDR3 reads CSDTATYAEAFF. Written as DNA, the CDR3 is TGCAGCGATACCGCCACCTACGCTGAAGCTTTCTTT.